These 26 T cell receptor beta chains share one sample of origin, sequenced in a study of OX40 agonist ivuxolimab in advanced cancers. TCRdb keeps only in-frame clones here, not all; method: immunoSEQ multiplex PCR. The sample yields 100,000 or so clones, around 95% seen once. Sequenced material: CD4+ or CD8+ T cells sorted from blood, taken in a trial of the OX40 agonist ivuxolimab. These receptors originate from an adult with an advanced solid tumor such as melanoma, head and neck, liver or kidney cancer.

The gene calls are TRBV6-1 and TRBJ1-3; no clear D. Germline loops: CDR1 MNHNS, CDR2 SASEGT. The V gene lost 3 bases and the J gene lost 1 base, with 7 bases spanning the gap. The CDR3 is 14 amino acids. Here the CDR3 reads CASSELGSGNTIYF. CDR3 DNA sequence: TGTGCCAGCAGTGAGCTGGGTTCTGGAAACACCATATATTTT.

This clone was counted once. This chain connects TRBV12-2 to TRBJ1-4; TRBD1 is the table's D call and was not checked against the DNA. TRBV12-2 is reported as a pseudogene. This CDR3 is 16 amino acids long. CDR3 DNA: TGTGCAAGTCGCTTAGCCTACAGGGGGTTTAATGAAAAACTGTTTTTT. Its translation: CASRLAYRGFNEKLFF.

The chain recombines TRBV7-9 with TRBJ1-1; D is perhaps TRBD1 (5 bases). The CDR3 totals 11 residues. Germline loops: CDR1 SEHNR, CDR2 FQNEAQ (reference sequence). Trimming removed 2 bases from V and 8 bases from J, with 6 bases in between. The CDR3 is CASSLQGEAFF. The DNA for the CDR3 is TGTGCCAGCAGCTTACAGGGAGAAGCTTTCTTT.

The chain combines TRBV4-3 with TRBJ2-1; the D gene is possibly TRBD2 (5 bases). The CDR3 consists of 15 residues. CDR1 and CDR2 from the germline V gene are LGHNA and YSLEER. The V gene lost 3 bases and the J gene lost 7 bases, with 16 bases spanning the gap. The DNA for the CDR3 is TGCGCCAGCAGCCATTATCTAGCCCCGGGGAATGAGCAGTTCTTC. It codes for CASSHYLAPGNEQFF.

V gene TRBV29-1 combines with J gene TRBJ1-5; maybe TRBD1 (5 bases). The germline V gene has CDR1 SQVTM and CDR2 ANQGSEA. CDR3 length equals 13 residues. Trimming took off 2 bases at V and 6 bases at J, with 11 bases between the two ends. The CDR3: CSVESGGGQPQHF. In DNA, the CDR3 is TGCAGCGTTGAATCTGGGGGGGGTCAGCCCCAGCATTTT.

The rearrangement joins TRBV29-1 to TRBJ2-3, with a weak D call TRBD1 (5 bases). V was cut by 3 bases and J by 2 bases, with 15 bases left in between. The length of the CDR3 is 15 residues. Germline CDR1 reads SQVTM; CDR2 reads ANQGSEA. The CDR3, as DNA: TGCAGCGTTGATGACGAGACAGAACCCACAGATACGCAGTATTTT. It translates to CSVDDETEPTDTQYF.

This chain joins TRBV19 and TRBJ1-1, with D tentatively TRBD1 (5 bases). The germline CDR1 and CDR2 sequences are LNHDA and SQIVND (reference sequence). The CDR3 is 15 residues long. V lost 3 bases and J 0 bases, leaving 11 bases between the germline ends. The chain's CDR3 is CASSIGGEMNTEAFF. CDR3 coding DNA: TGTGCCAGTAGTATCGGGGGAGAGATGAACACTGAAGCTTTCTTT.

CDR3: CASSPQGAGGELFF. In nucleotides, the CDR3 is TGTGCCAGTAGTCCACAGGGGGCGGGTGGGGAGCTGTTTTTT. The chain uses TRBV19 and TRBJ2-2, with TRBD1 matching over 9 bases. This CDR3 is built from 14 residues. The J segment lost 8 bases and the V segment lost 5 bases, leaving 6 bases of the junction unmatched. The germline V gene has CDR1 LNHDA and CDR2 SQIVND (reference sequence).

In this sample, this clone turned up once. The V call is TRBV28, the J call TRBJ2-7, with 14 nucleotides matching TRBD2. V trimming: 5 bases; J trimming: 7 bases; junction bases outside the gene matches: 13. The CDR3 contains 17 residues. Germline CDR1 reads MDHEN; CDR2 reads SYDVKM. The CDR3 protein is CASSPRWGLAGAWEQYF. CDR3 DNA sequence: TGTGCCAGCAGTCCCCGTTGGGGACTAGCGGGAGCCTGGGAGCAGTACTTC.

The V gene is TRBV5-5, the J gene TRBJ1-1, with D perhaps matching TRBD1 (5 bases). In germline, CDR1 is SGHKS, CDR2 YYEKEE (reference sequence). This CDR3 spans 13 amino acids. Trimming stripped 0 bases from V and 5 bases from J, with 8 bases between. CDR3 protein: CASSLGEGTEAFF. In nucleotides, the CDR3 is TGTGCCAGCAGCTTGGGGGAGGGGACTGAAGCTTTCTTT.

On this clone: Other nucleotide sequences in the sample specify the same CDR3. The V and J genes are TRBV5-6 and TRBJ2-3; either TRBD1 or TRBD2 may fit D (5 bases each). The CDR3 is 17 amino acids. V gave up 0 bases and J gave up 6 bases, with 20 bases separating them. CDR1 and CDR2 from the germline V gene are SGHDT and YYEEEE. The DNA for the CDR3 is TGTGCCAGCAGCTTGGCGGGATTGCTTCTTGGGGCGGATACGCAGTATTTT. This codes for CASSLAGLLLGADTQYF.

This sequence joins TRBV27 and TRBJ1-1, with D unclear. Looked up from germline, CDR1 is MNHEY and CDR2 is SMNVEV (reference sequence). The CDR3 extends over 13 amino acids. V lost 2 bases and J 0 bases, leaving 4 bases between the germline ends. Written as DNA, the CDR3 is TGTGCCAGCAGTTTACAAGTGAACACTGAAGCTTTCTTT. Translating gives CASSLQVNTEAFF.

The chain combines TRBV4-1 with TRBJ2-7, with D tentatively TRBD1 (6 bases). CDR3 length: 15 residues. V was shortened by 1 base and J by 2 bases, with 12 bases between the two germline ends. Germline values: CDR1 MGHRA, CDR2 YSYEKL. The CDR3 loop reads CASSQVLQGTYEQYF. The CDR3 DNA follows: TGCGCCAGCAGCCAAGTGTTACAGGGAACCTACGAGCAGTACTTC.

The genes are TRBV6-5 and TRBJ1-1; D gene unclear. The V and J ends lost 0 bases and 0 bases respectively, with 11 bases between them. The germline V gene has CDR1 MNHEY and CDR2 SVGAGI. The CDR3 loop spans 16 amino acids. The CDR3 bases are TGTGCCAGCAGTTACTCGTACCGGACGGTGAACACTGAAGCTTTCTTT. Translation: CASSYSYRTVNTEAFF.

V is TRBV7-3 and J is TRBJ2-3, with a tentative D call TRBD2 (6 bases). Germline loops: CDR1 SGHTA, CDR2 FQGTGA. The CDR3 extends over 15 amino acids. The V end was cut by 4 bases, the J end by 0 bases, with 11 bases between. CDR3 region: CASSSLAASTDTQYF. In nucleotides, the CDR3 is TGTGCCAGCAGCTCGTTAGCGGCCAGCACAGATACGCAGTATTTT.

V gene TRBV7-9 combines with J gene TRBJ2-1, with no clear D. Germline CDR1 SEHNR, CDR2 FQNEAQ (reference sequence). Trimming stripped 2 bases from V and 6 bases from J, with 5 bases between. The length of the CDR3 is 12 residues. The CDR3 loop is CASSLFSNEQFF. The DNA of the CDR3 is TGTGCCAGCAGCTTATTTAGCAATGAGCAGTTCTTC.

The J gene is TRBJ1-2, the V gene TRBV6-5; 8 bases map to TRBD1. CDR1 and CDR2 from the germline V gene are MNHEY and SVGAGI. Trimming removed 7 bases from V and 4 bases from J; junction bases left unmatched: 2. CDR3 length: 12 amino acids. CDR3 residues: CASTGGGYGYTF. Here the CDR3 DNA reads TGTGCCAGCACAGGGGGCGGCTATGGCTACACCTTC.

The chain has TRBV27 and TRBJ1-5; D is unresolved. This CDR3 is 12 amino acids long. CDR1 is MNHEY, CDR2 SMNVEV, per germline (reference sequence). V was shortened by 5 bases and J by 2 bases, with 4 bases between the two germline ends. CDR3 DNA: TGTGCCAGCAGTATGCGCAATCAGCCCCAGCATTTT. This codes for CASSMRNQPQHF.

This chain uses TRBV4-3 with TRBJ2-2, with 7 nucleotides matching TRBD2. This CDR3 has 15 residues. Trimming at V came to 2 bases and at J to 8 bases, leaving 8 bases not matched to a gene. The V gene's germline CDR1 is LGHNA and CDR2 YSLEER. This CDR3 reads CASSQLLSGQGELFF. The DNA of the CDR3 is TGCGCCAGCAGCCAATTGCTTAGCGGGCAAGGGGAGCTGTTTTTT.

This rearrangement joins TRBV4-1 to TRBJ1-4; D unresolved. V was clipped by 4 bases and J by 2 bases, with 14 bases between them. The CDR3 runs to 16 residues. The V gene's germline CDR1 is MGHRA and CDR2 YSYEKL. The CDR3 DNA reads as TGCGCCAGCAGCCCACCGAGTCTGGGCACTAATGAAAAACTGTTTTTT. This encodes CASSPPSLGTNEKLFF.

V usage is TRBV19 and J usage is TRBJ2-7; TRBD2 matches at 7 bases. Germline values: CDR1 LNHDA, CDR2 SQIVND (reference sequence). The junction had 8 bases not matched to a gene; V was cut back by 6 bases and J by 6 bases. The CDR3 has 13 amino acids. CDR3 residues: CASSPLASGEQYF. For the CDR3, the DNA is TGTGCCAGTAGCCCACTAGCGTCTGGCGAGCAGTACTTC.

The rearrangement uses TRBV5-1 and TRBJ2-3; TRBD2 matches 10 bases. With 0 bases clipped from V and 5 bases from J, the junction kept 21 bases outside the gene matches. The CDR3 consists of 21 residues. Per germline, CDR1 SGHRS and CDR2 YFSETQ. The CDR3 sequence: CASSLGALDEYSGGLVDTQYF. The CDR3, as DNA: TGCGCCAGCAGCTTGGGGGCCCTGGATGAGTATAGCGGGGGGCTAGTAGATACGCAGTATTTT. The whole variable domain, filled in from reference TRBV5-1 and TRBJ2-3, reads KAGVTQTPRYLIKTRGQQVTLSCSPISGHRSVSWYQQTPGQGLQFLFEYFSETQRNKGNFPGRFSGRQFSNSRSEMNVSTLELGDSALYLCASSLGALDEYSGGLVDTQYFGPGTRLTVL.

The chain recombines TRBV9 with TRBJ2-5; D gene ambiguous. CDR1 is SGDLS, CDR2 YYNGEE, per germline. Trimming cost V 0 bases and J 2 bases, with 8 bases left between them. The CDR3 loop spans 14 amino acids. CDR3 in DNA: TGTGCCAGCAGCGTAGGAGATCCTCAAGAGACCCAGTACTTC. Translating gives CASSVGDPQETQYF.

This chain links TRBV30 with TRBJ2-7, with D possibly matching TRBD1 (5 bases). The ends were cut back, 2 bases at V and 3 bases at J, with 8 bases in the middle. Germline CDR1 is GTSNPN and CDR2 is SVGIG (reference sequence). The CDR3 has 12 amino acids. The DNA for the CDR3 is TGTGCCTGGAGTCAGGGCAACTACGAGCAGTACTTC. It is translated as CAWSQGNYEQYF.

The gene calls are TRBV11-2 and TRBJ2-3, with TRBD1 matching over 8 bases. The CDR3 is made up of 15 amino acids. Germline V gene sequence: CDR1 SGHAT, CDR2 FQNNGV. The V gene end was trimmed by 5 bases and the J gene end by 3 bases; junction bases not matched to a gene: 7. This chain's CDR3 is CASSAFGQGTDTQYF. The CDR3 DNA reads TGTGCCAGCAGCGCCTTCGGACAGGGAACAGATACGCAGTATTTT.

Regarding this clone: Other nucleotide sequences in the sample specify the same CDR3. This rearrangement joins TRBV27 to TRBJ2-7; D not resolved. CDR1 and CDR2 from the germline V gene are MNHEY and SMNVEV (reference sequence). V lost 2 bases and J lost 1, with 6 bases in between. There are 13 residues in the CDR3. Here the CDR3 DNA reads TGTGCCAGCAGTTTAGGGCAATCCTACGAGCAGTACTTC. Translated, it gives CASSLGQSYEQYF.